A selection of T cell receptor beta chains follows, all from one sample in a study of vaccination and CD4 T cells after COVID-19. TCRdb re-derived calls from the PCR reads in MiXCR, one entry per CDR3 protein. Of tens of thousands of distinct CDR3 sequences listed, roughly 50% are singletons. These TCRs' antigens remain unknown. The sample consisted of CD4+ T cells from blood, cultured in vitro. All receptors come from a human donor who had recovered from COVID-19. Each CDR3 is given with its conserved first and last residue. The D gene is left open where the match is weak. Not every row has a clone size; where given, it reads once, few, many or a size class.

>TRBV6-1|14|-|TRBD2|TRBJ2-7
CASTPRAGGSEQYF
TGTGCCAGCACTCCCCGGGCGGGAGGCTCCGAGCAGTACTTC
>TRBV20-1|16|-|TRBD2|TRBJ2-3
CSARDLSGPSTDTQYF
TGCAGTGCTAGAGATCTTAGCGGGCCTAGCACAGATACGCAGTATTTT
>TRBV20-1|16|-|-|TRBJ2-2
CSAREVGGGHTGELFF
TGCAGTGCTAGAGAGGTGGGAGGGGGACACACCGGGGAGCTGTTTTTT
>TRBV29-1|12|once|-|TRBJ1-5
CSAGGSNQPQHF
TGCAGCGCAGGTGGGAGCAATCAGCCCCAGCATTTT
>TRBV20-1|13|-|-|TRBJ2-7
CSASRGSSYEQYF
TGCAGTGCTAGTAGGGGGAGCTCCTACGAGCAGTACTTC
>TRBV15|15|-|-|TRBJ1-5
CATSRDGGRGQPQHF
TGTGCCACCAGCAGAGACGGGGGTCGGGGTCAGCCCCAGCATTTT
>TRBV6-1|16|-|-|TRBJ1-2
CASTSTTGTGNYGYTF
TGTGCCAGCACCTCGACCACCGGGACGGGCAACTATGGCTACACCTTC
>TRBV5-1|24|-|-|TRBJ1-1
CASTNQTSMYLCASSTGASRVAFF
-
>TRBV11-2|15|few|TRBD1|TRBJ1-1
CASSFSQGAGTEAFF
TGTGCCAGCAGCTTTAGCCAGGGGGCAGGGACTGAAGCTTTCTTT
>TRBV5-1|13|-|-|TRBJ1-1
CASQPTVNTEAFF
TGCGCCAGCCAGCCCACCGTGAACACTGAAGCTTTCTTT
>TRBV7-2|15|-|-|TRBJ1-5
CASSFWDRGNQPQHF
TGTGCCAGCAGCTTTTGGGATCGGGGCAATCAGCCCCAGCATTTT
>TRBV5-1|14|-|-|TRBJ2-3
CASSTGPSTDTQYF
TGCGCCAGCAGCACGGGACCCAGCACAGATACGCAGTATTTT
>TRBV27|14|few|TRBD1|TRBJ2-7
CASRPGTGTYEQYF
TGTGCCAGCAGACCGGGGACAGGTACCTACGAGCAGTACTTC
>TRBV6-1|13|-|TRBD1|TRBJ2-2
CASGTGGTGELFF
TGTGCCAGTGGGACAGGAGGCACCGGGGAGCTGTTTTTT
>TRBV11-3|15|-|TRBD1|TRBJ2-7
CASSSGTGYSYEQYF
TGTGCCAGCAGCTCCGGGACAGGGTATTCCTACGAGCAGTACTTC
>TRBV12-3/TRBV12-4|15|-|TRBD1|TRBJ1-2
CASSLGDRGAYGYTF
TGTGCCAGCAGTTTAGGGGACAGGGGGGCCTATGGCTACACCTTC
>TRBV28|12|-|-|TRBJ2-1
CASKGEYNEQFF
TGTGCCAGCAAAGGCGAATACAATGAGCAGTTCTTC
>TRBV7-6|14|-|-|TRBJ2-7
CASSLGQGEYEQYF
TGTGCCAGCAGCTTAGGGCAGGGAGAATACGAGCAGTACTTC
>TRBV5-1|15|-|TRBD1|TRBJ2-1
CASSPGQGGHNEQFF
TGCGCCAGCAGCCCCGGACAGGGAGGACACAATGAGCAGTTCTTC
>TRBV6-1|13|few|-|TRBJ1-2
CASSRAGNYGYTF
TGTGCCAGTTCCAGGGCCGGTAACTATGGCTACACCTTC
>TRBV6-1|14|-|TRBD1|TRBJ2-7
CASGYGDRGLEQYF
TGTGCCAGCGGATACGGGGACAGGGGTTTGGAGCAGTACTTC
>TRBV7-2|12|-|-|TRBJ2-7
CASSFSRGLQYF
TGTGCCAGCAGCTTTAGCCGCGGGCTGCAGTACTTC
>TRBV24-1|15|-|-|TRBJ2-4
CATSDSGGGKNIQYF
TGTGCCACCAGTGATTCAGGGGGAGGCAAAAACATTCAGTACTTC
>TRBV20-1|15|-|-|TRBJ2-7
CSAPNDRMSSYEQYF
TGCAGTGCGCCGAACGACAGGATGAGCTCCTACGAGCAGTACTTC
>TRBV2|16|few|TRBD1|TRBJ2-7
CASSPLGQAITYEQYF
TGTGCCAGCAGCCCCCTTGGACAGGCGATTACCTACGAGCAGTACTTC
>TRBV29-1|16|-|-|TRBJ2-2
CSVPQKGTSNTGELFF
TGCAGCGTCCCCCAAAAGGGGACTTCGAACACCGGGGAGCTGTTTTTT
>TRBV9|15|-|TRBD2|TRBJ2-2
CASSREGSDTGELFF
TGTGCCAGCAGCAGGGAGGGGTCAGACACCGGGGAGCTGTTTTTT
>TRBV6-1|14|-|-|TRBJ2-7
CASRRTSDSYEQYF
TGTGCCAGCAGGAGGACATCGGACTCCTACGAGCAGTACTTC
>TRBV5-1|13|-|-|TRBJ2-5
CASSFYFQETQYF
TGCGCCAGCAGCTTTTACTTTCAAGAGACCCAGTACTTC
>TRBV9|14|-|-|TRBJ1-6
CASNGQGENSPLHF
TGTGCCAGCAATGGGCAAGGGGAGAATTCACCCCTCCACTTT
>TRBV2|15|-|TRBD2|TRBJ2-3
CASSDSGRVTDTQYF
TGTGCCAGCAGTGATAGCGGGAGAGTGACAGATACGCAGTATTTT
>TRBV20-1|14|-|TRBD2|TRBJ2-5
CSALRGGAGETQYF
TGCAGTGCCCTCCGGGGGGGCGCGGGAGAGACCCAGTACTTC
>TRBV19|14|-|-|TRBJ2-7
CASSGATGSGEQYF
TGTGCCAGTAGTGGCGCGACGGGTTCTGGCGAGCAGTACTTC